This T cell receptor beta chain comes out of a study of OX40 agonist ivuxolimab in advanced cancers. Points from the study as a whole: A proportion of nonresponders additionally exhibited low normalized T-cell clonal expansion. Patients with a partial response at 0.1-3.0 mg/kg had among the lowest clonal expansion.

The germline V and J ends were trimmed by 5 bases and 4 bases, with 9 bases remaining between them. The germline V gene encodes CDR1 MNHEY and CDR2 SVGAGI. The CDR3 is made up of 13 amino acids. Assay used: immunoSEQ multiplex PCR; TCRdb lists only in-frame clones, some missing. The sample lists 55,000 to 80,000 clones; roughly 86% were seen once. As concerns this clone: Its antigen is still unknown.

The study sampled blood at baseline, cycle 4 day 1, and cycle 7 day 1. Sequenced here: CD4+ or CD8+ T cells sorted from blood, sampled in a trial of the OX40 agonist ivuxolimab. The rearrangement uses TRBV6-5 and TRBJ1-5; D is perhaps TRBD1 (5 bases). The clonotype originates from an adult with an advanced solid tumor such as melanoma, head and neck, liver or kidney cancer. CDR3: CASSPDRNQPQHF. The CDR3 nucleotides read TGTGCCAGCAGTCCCGACAGAAATCAGCCCCAGCATTTT.